The rows below give T cell receptor beta chains drawn from one sample of a study of blood T cell repertoires in COVID-19. Here immunoSEQ multiplex PCR was the method, and the copy in TCRdb shows in-frame clones only, minus some. The sample yields a few hundred thousand clones, over 75% seen once. The sequencing input was PBMCs or T cells enriched from blood (not recorded which). Receptors originate from a woman aged 18-29 years in a cohort exposed to, infected with or recovered from COVID-19 (not recorded which). The CDR3 runs from the conserved cysteine through the conserved F or W.

TRBV4-1 CASSQLGLPTDTQYF
TRBV9 CASSETASDTEAFF
TRBV28 CASSFRGFGGYTF
TRBV12-3/TRBV12-4 CASAPLPAVGYTF
TRBV3-1/TRBV3-2 CASSQDYSTETQYF
TRBV5-1 CASRYDRKGDEQYF
TRBV5-1 CASSLTGSPLHF
TRBV6-5 CASGNRGDSYNEQFF
TRBV5-1 CASTGRSASRAYEQYF
TRBV6-1 CASSDPTGATSTDTQYF
TRBV3-1/TRBV3-2 CASSPRGITGELFF
TRBV2 CASSDSSGNQPQHF
TRBV7-7 CASSQGARDRGTQPQHF
TRBV2 CASGRGEVEAFF
TRBV14 CASSQPAGAYNEQFF
TRBV11-2 CASSLRTRDGYTF
TRBV7-9 CASSPAGTGGYEQFF
TRBV4-1 CASSPTTPDSYNSPLHF
TRBV7-6 CASSLMSSGGTDTQYF
TRBV4-2 CASSQGGHNNEKLFF
TRBV2 CASSGFYGGATDTQYF
TRBV2 CASAWDRVSPWETQYF
TRBV7-9 CASSQEGEETQYF
TRBV19 CASSIRTTRAEKLFF
TRBV11-3 CASTESGTPYEQYF
TRBV18 CASSPGSGWGEETQYF
TRBV4-2 CASSHGDRVTGEKLFF
TRBV19 CASSTIQGYEQYF
TRBV15 CATSGLTGGNTIYF
TRBV11-1 CASSLARGRQGYTF
TRBV5-1 CASSRYGAAQETQYF
TRBV5-1 CASSLGGLGDTQYF
TRBV9 CASSVTDLAGDGYEQYF
TRBV5-3 CARSLEWGRGYTF
TRBV3-1/TRBV3-2 CASSPPSRGTEAFF
TRBV7-6 CASSPQTGWGEKLFF
TRBV19 CASSGSTYNEQFF